What follows are 19 T cell receptor beta chains derived from one specimen sequenced in a study of shared clonotypes between healthy human individuals. Profiled with immunoSEQ multiplex PCR; TCRdb holds only in-frame clones, not every one. The sample lists some 530,000 clones; approximately 82% were seen once. Specimen: PBMCs. The receptors here all came from a woman aged 40 to 50 in good health. Some clones in this sample may be carry-over from other donors' samples.

The chain couples TRBV21-1 to TRBJ1-1; the table's D call of TRBD1 was not tested on the DNA. TRBV21-1 is a pseudogene locus. The CDR3 consists of 14 residues. The DNA for the CDR3 is TGTGCCAGCAGCGGGCGACAGGCTCACACTGAAGCTTTCTTT. As protein: CASSGRQAHTEAFF.

CDR3 region: CASRKEENTEAFF. The DNA for the CDR3 is TGTGCCAGCAGGAAGGAGGAGAACACTGAAGCTTTCTTT. The chain employs TRBV7-3 and TRBJ1-1; D not certain. V dropped 6 bases and J dropped 1 base, with 9 bases sitting between them. Germline-derived CDR1 and CDR2 are SGHTA and FQGTGA. CDR3 length equals 13 residues.

V gene TRBV11-3 combines with J gene TRBJ2-1; 9 bases are a match to TRBD1. CDR1 SGHNT and CDR2 YENEEA come from the germline V gene. After removal of 1 base from V and 5 bases from J, the junction contained 3 bases not matched to a gene. The CDR3 extends over 15 amino acids. The DNA for the CDR3 is TGTGCCAGCAGCTTAGTGGGACAGGGAAACAATGAGCAGTTCTTC. Protein: CASSLVGQGNNEQFF. Full variable domain (remainder filled in from reference TRBV11-3 and TRBJ2-1): EAGVVQSPRYKIIEKKQPVAFWCNPISGHNTLYWYLQNLGQGPELLIRYENEEAVDDSQLPKDRFSAERLKGVDSTLKIQPAELGDSAVYLCASSLVGQGNNEQFFGPGTRLTVL.

This chain uses TRBV5-4 with TRBJ1-4; the D is unclear. Per germline, CDR1 SGHNT and CDR2 YYREEE (reference sequence). This CDR3 has 13 amino acids. With 0 bases removed from V and 5 bases from J, the gap between germline ends came to 5 bases. The CDR3 protein is CASSLDPNEKLFF. The DNA for the CDR3 is TGTGCCAGCAGCTTGGACCCGAATGAAAAACTGTTTTTT.

The chain couples TRBV30 to TRBJ2-5; tentative D call: TRBD2 (5 bases). Germline V gene lookup returns CDR1 GTSNPN and CDR2 SVGIG (reference sequence). CDR3 size: 11 residues. Trimming cost V 5 bases and J 7 bases, with 11 bases left between them. CDR3: CAWGTGGTQYF. CDR3 DNA sequence: TGTGCCTGGGGTACTGGAGGGACCCAGTACTTC.

The chain couples TRBV28 to TRBJ1-2; possible D gene TRBD1, 5 bases. The germline CDR1 and CDR2 sequences are MDHEN and SYDVKM. The CDR3 sequence is 13 residues long. With 7 bases removed from V and 7 bases from J, the gap between germline ends came to 16 bases. The CDR3 DNA follows: TGTGCCAGCACCTCCTTGAAGGGGACTGGCTACACCTTC. Encoded protein: CASTSLKGTGYTF.

This clone was recorded only once. The rearrangement joins TRBV6-5 to TRBJ1-6; D remains ambiguous. Germline CDR1 is MNHEY and CDR2 is SVGAGI. CDR3 size: 13 residues. V shed 4 bases and J shed 5 bases, with 6 bases lying between them. The CDR3, as DNA: TGTGCCAGCAGTTCGACAAATAATTCACCCCTCCACTTT. Its protein product is CASSSTNNSPLHF.

The chain is built from TRBV7-9 and TRBJ2-5; D perhaps matches TRBD2 (5 bases). CDR1 and CDR2 (germline): SEHNR, FQNEAQ (reference sequence). V was trimmed by 1 base and J by 2 bases, leaving 11 bases between them. The CDR3 has 15 amino acids. In nucleotides, the CDR3 is TGTGCCAGCAGCTTAGGGAGCGGTGCGCAAGAGACCCAGTACTTC. Translated, it gives CASSLGSGAQETQYF.

This clone appeared a single time. V and J are TRBV18 and TRBJ2-3; D uncertain. This CDR3 comprises 12 residues. Germline V gene lookup returns CDR1 KGHSH and CDR2 LQKENI. V lost 3 bases, J lost 6 bases, and 7 bases lay in between. In DNA, the CDR3 is TGTGCCAGCTCACCTGATTCTGATACGCAGTATTTT. Amino acids: CASSPDSDTQYF.

Turning to this clone: The same CDR3 also results from other DNA sequences found in this sample. The chain recombines TRBV5-1 with TRBJ2-5; 8 bases are shared with TRBD2. CDR1 and CDR2 from the germline V gene are SGHRS and YFSETQ. This CDR3 has 14 amino acids. J was trimmed by 5 bases and V by 4 bases; bases with no gene match: 7. The CDR3 bases are TGCGCCAGCAGCCCGGGAGGGGCGGAGGAGACCCAGTACTTC. Translated, it gives CASSPGGAEETQYF.

The chain uses TRBV4-2 and TRBJ1-3, with unresolved D. The CDR3 length is 14 residues. Germline V gene lookup returns CDR1 LGHNA and CDR2 YNFKEQ. Trimming took 2 bases from V and 8 from J, leaving 13 bases between them. CDR3: CASSQIPAWDTIYF. The CDR3 region has the DNA TGTGCCAGCAGCCAAATCCCAGCTTGGGACACCATATATTTT.

On this clone: A single base separates this from a much larger clone, so it may be a read error. Other DNA sequences in the sample encode the same CDR3. This chain links TRBV30 with TRBJ1-5, with D possibly TRBD1 on 5 matching bases. With 2 bases removed from V and 3 bases from J, the gap between germline ends came to 14 bases. The germline gives CDR1 GTSNPN, CDR2 SVGIG (reference sequence). The CDR3 is made up of 15 amino acids. The CDR3 nucleotides read TGTGCCTGGAGTAAGGGGCAGCTAGACAATCAGCCCCAGCATTTT. Amino acids: CAWSKGQLDNQPQHF.

This sequence joins TRBV18 and TRBJ1-5, with 7 bases that match TRBD1. Germline CDR1 is KGHSH and CDR2 is LQKENI. The CDR3 length is 14 residues. Trimming at V came to 4 bases and at J to 6 bases, leaving 6 bases not matched to a gene. CDR3 residues: CASSLDRAGQPQHF. The CDR3 DNA reads TGTGCCAGCTCACTAGACAGGGCGGGTCAGCCCCAGCATTTT.

This clone appeared a few times. The chain's CDR3 is CASSVNLAGDVDTQYF. The CDR3 DNA reads as TGCGCCAGCAGCGTAAACCTAGCGGGAGATGTAGATACGCAGTATTTT. The chain couples TRBV5-1 to TRBJ2-3, with 10 bases matching TRBD2. The trim removed 4 bases at V and 5 bases at J, leaving 10 bases unmatched. The germline gives CDR1 SGHRS, CDR2 YFSETQ. The CDR3 covers 16 residues.

The chain joins TRBV27 to TRBJ2-7; TRBD2 agrees at 8 bases. CDR1 MNHEY and CDR2 SMNVEV come from the germline V gene (reference sequence). The CDR3 spans 16 residues. V was pared by 6 bases and J by 4 bases, with 14 bases of the junction left unmatched. The CDR3 DNA sequence: TGTGCCAGCAGCCCCCGGGAAGCGGGAGTGGGTTACGAGCAGTACTTC. The encoded protein is CASSPREAGVGYEQYF.

V is TRBV10-3 and J is TRBJ1-2; 11 nucleotides agree with TRBD1. The CDR3 covers 12 residues. Germline lookup yields CDR1 ENHRY and CDR2 SYGVKD. The ends lost 8 bases at V and 7 bases at J; junction bases unmatched: 3. CDR3 coding DNA: TGTGCCATCGGGGGACAGGGGGTTGGCTACACCTTC. This gives the protein CAIGGQGVGYTF.

With respect to this clone: With a far larger clone one base away, a read error is the likely cause. CDR3 nucleotides: TGCGCCAGCGGCCAGACTAGCCTCGGCACCGGGGAGCTGTTTTTT. Residues: CASGQTSLGTGELFF. The rearrangement links TRBV5-1 to TRBJ2-2; TRBD2 aligns across 7 bases. Germline CDR1 reads SGHRS; CDR2 reads YFSETQ. There are 15 residues in the CDR3. V shed 7 bases, J shed 4 bases, and the junction held 10 bases outside the gene matches.

This clone was found a few times. This chain links TRBV10-3 with TRBJ1-1; D possibly corresponds to TRBD1 (5 bases). The germline V gene has CDR1 ENHRY and CDR2 SYGVKD. This CDR3 is built from 13 residues. Trimming cost V 6 bases and J 1 base, with 9 bases left between them. The chain's CDR3 is CAIRTTENTEAFF. In DNA form, the CDR3 reads TGTGCCATCAGGACGACAGAGAACACTGAAGCTTTCTTT.

A single count supports this clone. This rearrangement joins TRBV18 to TRBJ1-4; D is perhaps TRBD1 (5 bases). Germline V gene data show CDR1 as KGHSH and CDR2 as LQKENI. This CDR3 region has 15 residues. Trimming took off 3 bases at V and 6 bases at J, with 14 bases between the two ends. The CDR3 spells CASSPLGVGDEKLFF. The CDR3 DNA reads TGTGCCAGCTCACCGCTAGGGGTAGGGGATGAAAAACTGTTTTTT.